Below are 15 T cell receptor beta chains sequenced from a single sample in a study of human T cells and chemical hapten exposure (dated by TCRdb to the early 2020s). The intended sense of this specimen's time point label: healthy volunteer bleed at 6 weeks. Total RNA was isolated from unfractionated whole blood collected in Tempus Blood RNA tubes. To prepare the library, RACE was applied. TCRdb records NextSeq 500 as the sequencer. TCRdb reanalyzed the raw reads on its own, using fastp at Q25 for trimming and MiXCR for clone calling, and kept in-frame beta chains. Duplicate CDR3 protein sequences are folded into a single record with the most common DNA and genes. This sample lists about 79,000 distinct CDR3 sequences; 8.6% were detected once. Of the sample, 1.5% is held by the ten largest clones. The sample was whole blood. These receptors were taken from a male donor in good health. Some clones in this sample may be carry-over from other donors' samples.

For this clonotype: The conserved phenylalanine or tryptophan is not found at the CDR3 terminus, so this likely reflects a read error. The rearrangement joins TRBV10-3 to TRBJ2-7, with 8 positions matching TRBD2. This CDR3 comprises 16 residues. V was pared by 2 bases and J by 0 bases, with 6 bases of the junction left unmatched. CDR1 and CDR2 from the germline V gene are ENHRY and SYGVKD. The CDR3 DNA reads TGTGCCATCAGTGAGAGTTCGGGGGGGCACTCCTACGAGCAGTACATC. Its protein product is CAISESSGGHSYEQYI.

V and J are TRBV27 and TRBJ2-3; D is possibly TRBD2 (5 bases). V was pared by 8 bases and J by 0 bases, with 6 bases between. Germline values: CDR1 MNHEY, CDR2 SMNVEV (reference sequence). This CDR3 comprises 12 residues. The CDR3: CASPGSTDTQYF. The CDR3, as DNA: TGTGCCAGCCCGGGGAGCACAGATACGCAGTATTTT.

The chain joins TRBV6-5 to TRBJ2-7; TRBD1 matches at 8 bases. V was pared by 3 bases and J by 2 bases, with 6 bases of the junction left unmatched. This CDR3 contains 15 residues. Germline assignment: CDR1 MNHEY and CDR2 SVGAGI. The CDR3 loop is CASSYRGQEAYEQYF. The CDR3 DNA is TGTGCCAGCAGTTATCGGGGACAGGAAGCCTACGAGCAGTACTTC.

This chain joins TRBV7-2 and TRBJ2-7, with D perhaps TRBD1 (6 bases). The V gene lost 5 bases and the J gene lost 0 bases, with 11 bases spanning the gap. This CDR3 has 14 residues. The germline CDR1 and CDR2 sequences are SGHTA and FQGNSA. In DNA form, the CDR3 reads TGTGCCAGCAGCCCCAACAGGGCCTCCTACGAGCAGTACTTC. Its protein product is CASSPNRASYEQYF.

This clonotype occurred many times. Here the CDR3 DNA reads TGTGCCAGCAGTCCTGAGAATCAGCCCCAGCATTTT. Translating it yields CASSPENQPQHF. The chain employs TRBV12-3 or TRBV12-4 and TRBJ1-5; D is undetermined. The CDR3 totals 12 residues. V dropped 5 bases and J dropped 4 bases, with 6 bases sitting between them.

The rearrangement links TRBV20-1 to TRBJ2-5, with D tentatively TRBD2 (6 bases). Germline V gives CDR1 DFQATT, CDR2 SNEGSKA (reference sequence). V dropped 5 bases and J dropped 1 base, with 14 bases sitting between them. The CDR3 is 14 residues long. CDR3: CSALKEGGQETQYF. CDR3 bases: TGCAGTGCTCTTAAAGAGGGAGGCCAAGAGACCCAGTACTTC.

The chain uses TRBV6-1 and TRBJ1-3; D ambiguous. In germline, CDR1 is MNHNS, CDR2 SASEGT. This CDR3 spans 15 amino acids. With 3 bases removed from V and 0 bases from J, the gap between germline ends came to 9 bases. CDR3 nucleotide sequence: TGTGCCAGCAGTGAGCAACCGAGCTCTGGAAACACCATATATTTT. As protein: CASSEQPSSGNTIYF.

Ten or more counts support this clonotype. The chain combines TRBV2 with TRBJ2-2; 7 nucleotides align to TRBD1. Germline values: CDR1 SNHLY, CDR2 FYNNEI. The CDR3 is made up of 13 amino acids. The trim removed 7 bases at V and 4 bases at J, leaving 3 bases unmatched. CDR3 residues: CASMGDSTGELFF. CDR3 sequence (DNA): TGTGCCAGCATGGGGGACAGCACCGGGGAGCTGTTTTTT.

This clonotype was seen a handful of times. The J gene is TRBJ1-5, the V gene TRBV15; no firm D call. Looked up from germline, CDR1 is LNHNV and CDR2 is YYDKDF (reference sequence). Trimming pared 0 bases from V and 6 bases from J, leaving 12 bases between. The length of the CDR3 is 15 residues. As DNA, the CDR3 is TGTGCCACCAGCAGAGACAAGGGAGGCGGTCAGCCCCAGCATTTT. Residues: CATSRDKGGGQPQHF.

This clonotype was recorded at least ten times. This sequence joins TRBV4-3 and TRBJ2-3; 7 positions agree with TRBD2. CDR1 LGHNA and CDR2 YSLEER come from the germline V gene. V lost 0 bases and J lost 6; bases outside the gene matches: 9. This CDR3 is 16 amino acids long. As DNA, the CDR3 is TGCGCCAGCAGCCAAGAGACTAGCCTTGACGAGGATACGCAGTATTTT. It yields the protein CASSQETSLDEDTQYF.

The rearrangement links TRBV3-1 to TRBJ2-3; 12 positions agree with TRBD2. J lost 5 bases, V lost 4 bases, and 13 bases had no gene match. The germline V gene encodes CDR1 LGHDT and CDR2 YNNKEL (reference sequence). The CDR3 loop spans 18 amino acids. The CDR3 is CASSPRLAGEVVVDTQYF. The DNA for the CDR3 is TGTGCCAGCAGCCCTCGACTAGCGGGAGAAGTGGTAGTAGATACGCAGTATTTT.

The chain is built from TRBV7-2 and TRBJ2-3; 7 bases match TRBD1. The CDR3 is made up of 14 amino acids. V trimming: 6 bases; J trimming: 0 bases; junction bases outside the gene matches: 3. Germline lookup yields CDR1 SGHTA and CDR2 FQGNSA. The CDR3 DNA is TGTGCCAGCAGACAGGGACAGAGCACAGATACGCAGTATTTT. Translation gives CASRQGQSTDTQYF.

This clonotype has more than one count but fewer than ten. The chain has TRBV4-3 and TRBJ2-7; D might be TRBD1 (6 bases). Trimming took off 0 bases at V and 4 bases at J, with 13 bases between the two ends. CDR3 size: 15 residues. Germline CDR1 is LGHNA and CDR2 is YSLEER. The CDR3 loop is CASSQEEGTKYEQYF. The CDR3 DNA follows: TGCGCCAGCAGCCAAGAAGAGGGGACAAAGTACGAGCAGTACTTC.

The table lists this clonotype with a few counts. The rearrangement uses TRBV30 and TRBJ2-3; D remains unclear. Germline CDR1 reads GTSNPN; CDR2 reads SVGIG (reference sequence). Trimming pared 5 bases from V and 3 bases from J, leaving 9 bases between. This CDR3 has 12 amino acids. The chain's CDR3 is CAWGLGTDTQYF. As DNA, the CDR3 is TGTGCCTGGGGTCTAGGAACAGATACGCAGTATTTT.

CDR3 DNA: TGTGCCAGCAGTCCCGACCTAAGTAGCGGGAATTCCTACGAGCAGTACTTC. Translation gives CASSPDLSSGNSYEQYF. This chain connects TRBV12-3 or TRBV12-4 to TRBJ2-7, with TRBD2 matching over 8 bases. V gave up 5 bases and J gave up 1 base; unmatched junction bases: 13. This CDR3 spans 17 amino acids.